Here is one TCR beta chain with its context. Its antigen specificity is not known. It has no much larger one-base neighbor in the sample; base qualities were not kept. The time point label corresponds to: blood sample drawn before combined kidney and bone marrow transplant. In bulk CFSE mixed lymphocyte reactions, CFSE-labeled recipient PBMCs were cocultured with irradiated donor PBMCs for more than 5 days, then stained for CD3/CD4/CD8 and FACS-sorted. Patients were 4 combined kidney and bone marrow transplant recipients from the ITN036ST trial, and only these trial subjects had samples available. Healthy control blood was processed to PBMCs with a Ficoll density gradient and then cryopreserved, whereas patient PBMCs were collected both before and after transplant. The data were obtained in a study of Tregs in tolerant kidney transplant recipients (dated by TCRdb to between 2018 and 2021). Study-level background: The transplants used related donors along with nonmyeloablative bone marrow transplantation, and in the human trials mixed chimerism was transient. The study applied TCRbeta sequencing to find donor-specific regulatory T cells before combined kidney and bone marrow transplantation and then followed those same cells after transplant. Broad study findings and their caveats: PCR primers changed over time for some patients, so nucleotide-level comparison across those patients' samples was not possible. Biological reproducibility was not directly addressed, though technical replication error appeared minimal. The study was constrained by small patient numbers, and validation of the findings is required in larger populations and under other immunosuppression protocols. Donor-specific Treg expansion was found to exceed global Treg expansion in tolerant patients, suggesting antigen-driven rather than nonspecific expansion. Expanding Tregs with activated donor B cells appeared to identify the most biologically relevant and donor-specific TCRbeta repertoire.

V is cut back by 3 bases and J by 6 bases, with 11 bases in the junction unmatched. CDR3 length: 16 amino acids, cysteine to phenylalanine. Only CDR3 DNA is held: 48 bases, read in frame from base 1. Taken from the germline V gene, the CDR1 and CDR2 loops are SGHDT and YYEEEE. For TCRbeta CDR3 sequencing, genomic DNA was extracted from sorted cells using the QIAGEN DNeasy Blood and Tissue Kit. High-throughput TCRbeta CDR3 sequencing, which included PCR amplification with bias correction and internal controls, was done commercially through immunoSEQ. For the original study's pipeline: Unique productive TCRbeta sequences were defined by CDR3 nucleotide sequence where primers matched, otherwise by CDR3 amino acid sequence with Vbeta and Jbeta genes. A sequence counted as donor-reactive if, in CFSE-low cells, the sequence had a frequency of at least 0.01% and was expanded at least 5-fold compared with unstimulated cells. Jensen-Shannon divergence calculated on the top 100 TCRbeta sequences ranked by frequency was used to measure repertoire divergence. When a sample had multiple sequencing runs, each run was corrected for sorting error separately and the runs were then pooled. As stored in TCRdb, this immuneACCESS dataset retains in-frame rearrangements with V and J assigned. A fraction of the clones does not appear; measured against another copy, unresolved V genes explain less than half of the discrepancy, and the remainder lacks a known reason. V, J and clone size derive from that table, while D and trimming were established from the DNA sequence. The sample has about 15,000 clones on record, around 49% of them singletons. The ten most abundant clones make up 3% to 3.5% of the sample.

The sequence derives from a human patient who received a combined kidney and bone marrow transplant. The sequenced sample was CD4+ T cells from blood cultured with allogeneic cells, obtained before the transplant. The chain was built from TRBV5-6 and TRBJ1-5, and TRBD1 aligns with 8 junction nucleotides. In nucleotides, the sequence is TGTGCCAGCAGCTATAAGACGACAGGGGACAGTCAGCCCCAGCATTTT. Its translation reads: CASSYKTTGDSQPQHF.